The 9 T cell receptor beta chains in this list originate from one sample, sequenced in a study of beta chain features in type 1 diabetes (dated 2018 in TCRdb). The method behind the library was the immunoSEQ multiplex PCR assay. The High Capacity cDNA Reverse Transcription Kit was used to reverse transcribe all of the isolated RNA, meaning that expressed TCRB transcripts were what got sequenced. TCRdb retrieved this table from immuneACCESS and kept in-frame rearrangements only. Not all clones are present; in checked studies, unresolved V genes account for under half, and no reason is known for the remainder. Recorded for this sample are 900,000 or so clones; roughly 16% of them occurred a single time. The ten largest clones take up around 0.02% of the sample. The specimen sequenced was naive CD4+ T cells from blood. This sample's cell subset or site label indicates: true naive CD4+ T cells. These receptors all stem from a woman between 18 and 30 years old in good health.

This clone was counted only a few times. This specimen includes other DNA sequences encoding the same CDR3. The V call is TRBV5-1, the J call TRBJ2-3; TRBD2 aligns across 12 bases. The CDR3 is 16 residues long. The junction had 4 bases not matched to a gene; V was cut back by 4 bases and J by 1 base. CDR1 is SGHRS, CDR2 YFSETQ, per germline. Here the CDR3 reads CASSPGTSGRTDTQYF. CDR3 nucleotide sequence: TGCGCCAGCAGCCCGGGGACTAGCGGGCGCACAGATACGCAGTATTTT.

The table lists this clone with a few counts. The chain has TRBV15 and TRBJ1-2, with 10 bases matching TRBD1. Losses at the gene ends were 0 bases for V and 8 bases for J; bases not matched to a gene: 6. The length of the CDR3 is 15 residues. Germline CDR1 and CDR2: LNHNV and YYDKDF (reference sequence). This CDR3 reads CATSREYDRGLGYTF. The DNA for the CDR3 is TGTGCCACCAGCAGAGAGTATGACAGGGGGCTGGGCTACACCTTC.

There are a few counts of this clone. V usage is TRBV5-1 and J usage is TRBJ2-7; 9 positions agree with TRBD2. CDR3 length: 13 residues. Germline V gene data show CDR1 as SGHRS and CDR2 as YFSETQ. After removal of 6 bases from V and 4 bases from J, the junction contained 5 bases not matched to a gene. The CDR3 sequence is CASTWREGYEQYF. In DNA, the CDR3 is TGCGCCAGCACCTGGCGGGAGGGGTACGAGCAGTACTTC. The variable domain in full, with the rest retrieved from reference TRBV5-1 and TRBJ2-7, is KAGVTQTPRYLIKTRGQQVTLSCSPISGHRSVSWYQQTPGQGLQFLFEYFSETQRNKGNFPGRFSGRQFSNSRSEMNVSTLELGDSALYLCASTWREGYEQYFGPGTRLTVT.

This clone has a handful of counts. This same CDR3 is encoded by further DNA sequences in the sample. This chain links TRBV4-3 with TRBJ2-3, with D perhaps matching TRBD1 (5 bases). V was trimmed by 0 bases and J by 2 bases, leaving 12 bases between them. CDR1 LGHNA and CDR2 YSLEER come from the germline V gene. This CDR3 is 16 amino acids long. CDR3 protein: CASSQDLAGLTDTQYF. As DNA, the CDR3 is TGCGCCAGCAGCCAAGATCTGGCAGGGCTCACAGATACGCAGTATTTT.

This chain uses TRBV2 with TRBJ1-1; D is perhaps TRBD1 (5 bases). The germline V and J ends were trimmed by 7 bases and 3 bases, with 6 bases remaining between them. Germline CDR1 reads SNHLY; CDR2 reads FYNNEI. This CDR3 is 11 amino acids long. For the CDR3, the DNA is TGTGCCAGCACACAGGACACTGAAGCTTTCTTT. It translates to CASTQDTEAFF.

A few counts support this clone. This chain uses TRBV4-3 with TRBJ2-7, with D perhaps TRBD2 (6 bases). The ends were cut back, 1 base at V and 3 bases at J, with 10 bases in the middle. The CDR3 consists of 14 residues. The V gene's germline CDR1 is LGHNA and CDR2 YSLEER. CDR3 sequence (DNA): TGCGCCAGCAGCCAAGGATCGGGAGTCTACGAGCAGTACTTC. Amino acids: CASSQGSGVYEQYF.

This clone has only a few counts. This rearrangement joins TRBV5-4 to TRBJ2-7, with 8 nucleotides matching TRBD2. J gave up 7 bases and V 0 bases, and 9 bases lay outside the gene matches. There are 15 residues in the CDR3. Per the germline V gene, CDR1 is SGHNT and CDR2 is YYREEE (reference sequence). CDR3 in DNA: TGTGCCAGCAGCTTGGATACCGGGAGGGCCAGAGAGCAGTACTTC. Its protein is CASSLDTGRAREQYF.

This clone showed up just a few times. This chain connects TRBV19 to TRBJ2-7; 9 bases map to TRBD2. From germline, CDR1 is LNHDA and CDR2 SQIVND (reference sequence). CDR3 length equals 15 residues. V shed 6 bases and J 0 bases; nucleotides not matched to a gene: 6. CDR3 loop: CASSPTSGFSYEQYF. CDR3 bases: TGTGCCAGTAGCCCTACTAGCGGGTTCTCCTACGAGCAGTACTTC.

The chain combines TRBV5-1 with TRBJ1-2; D is perhaps TRBD1 (6 bases). The V gene's germline CDR1 is SGHRS and CDR2 YFSETQ. This CDR3 contains 17 residues. With 3 bases removed from V and 4 bases from J, the gap between germline ends came to 22 bases. The CDR3 DNA sequence: TGCGCCAGCAGCTCCTCGACAGGTATGAGGAATGGCTATGGCTACACCTTC. It translates to CASSSSTGMRNGYGYTF. Full variable domain (remainder filled in from reference TRBV5-1 and TRBJ1-2): KAGVTQTPRYLIKTRGQQVTLSCSPISGHRSVSWYQQTPGQGLQFLFEYFSETQRNKGNFPGRFSGRQFSNSRSEMNVSTLELGDSALYLCASSSSTGMRNGYGYTFGSGTRLTVV.